Listed below are T cell receptor beta chains from one sample, sequenced in a study of blood T cell repertoires in COVID-19. Clones were read by immunoSEQ multiplex PCR, and TCRdb kept only the in-frame ones, dropping some. The sample consists of some 250,000 clones, over 75% of them appearing once. The sequencing input was peripheral blood. The receptors here all came from a man aged 30 to 39 who had recovered from COVID-19. CDR3s include the opening cysteine and the closing phenylalanine or tryptophan. D genes are given only for firm matches. Rows give clone size only sometimes, using once, few, many, or a class for an expanded clone.

>TRBJ2-2|.|TRBV6-5|once
CASSYSGGRSGELFF
TGTGCCAGCAGTTACAGCGGCGGAAGGTCCGGGGAGCTGTTTTTT
>TRBJ2-2|.|TRBV25-1|.
CASSEYIRSGELFF
TGTGCCAGCAGTGAATATATACGGTCCGGGGAGCTGTTTTTT
>TRBJ2-1|TRBD2|TRBV3-1/TRBV3-2|.
CASSQDGGGGRFF
TGTGCCAGCAGCCAAGATGGCGGGGGAGGACGGTTCTTC
>TRBJ2-2|TRBD2|TRBV5-1|.
CASSFSSGGTGELFF
TGCGCCAGCAGCTTTAGTAGCGGGGGGACCGGGGAGCTGTTTTTT
>TRBJ2-2|.|TRBV9|.
CASRRDQEAGELFF
TGTGCCAGCAGGAGAGACCAAGAGGCCGGGGAGCTGTTTTTT
>TRBJ2-7|TRBD1|TRBV27|.
CASSFVRGQGSHEQYF
TGTGCCAGCAGTTTTGTTCGGGGACAGGGGTCCCACGAGCAGTACTTC
>TRBJ1-2|.|TRBV9|once
CASSSDLGYGYTF
TGTGCCAGCAGCTCAGATCTAGGTTATGGCTACACCTTC
>TRBJ2-1|TRBD1|TRBV6-2/TRBV6-3|.
CASSYPTGNNEQFF
TGTGCCAGCAGTTACCCGACAGGGAACAATGAGCAGTTCTTC
>TRBJ1-4|TRBD1|TRBV10-1|.
CASTFPEIDRGLSNEKLFF
TGCGCCAGCACCTTCCCAGAGATTGACAGGGGGCTGTCTAATGAAAAACTGTTTTTT
>TRBJ2-1|TRBD1|TRBV15|.
CATSRVYGTGVNEQFF
TGTGCCACCAGCAGAGTTTACGGGACAGGGGTCAATGAGCAGTTCTTC
>TRBJ2-4|.|TRBV2|.
CASREANIQYF
TGTGCCAGCAGGGAGGCCAACATTCAGTACTTC
>TRBJ1-1|.|TRBV6-1|.
CASSEWGGTEAFF
TGTGCCAGCAGTGAGTGGGGAGGGACTGAAGCTTTCTTT
>TRBJ1-1|.|TRBV6-1|.
CASSDRVFRNTEAFF
TGTGCCAGCAGTGACCGAGTTTTTCGGAACACTGAAGCTTTCTTT
>TRBJ2-5|TRBD1|TRBV5-1|many
CASRGQGISETQYF
TGCGCCAGCCGGGGACAGGGAATCTCGGAGACCCAGTACTTC
>TRBJ2-3|TRBD2|TRBV5-4|.
CASSRTSGGAGTDTQYF
TGTGCCAGCAGCCGGACTAGCGGGGGGGCGGGCACAGATACGCAGTATTTT
>TRBJ1-2|.|TRBV5-1|.
CASSLTPTDQSYYGYTF
TGCGCCAGCAGCTTGACCCCCACAGACCAAAGTTACTATGGCTACACCTTC
>TRBJ2-7|TRBD1|TRBV5-4|.
CASSRRQGEAYEQYF
TGTGCCAGCAGCCGGAGACAGGGGGAAGCCTACGAGCAGTACTTC
>TRBJ2-5|.|TRBV5-1|once
CASSLAGARETQYF
TGCGCCAGCAGCTTGGCCGGAGCGAGGGAGACCCAGTACTTC
>TRBJ1-6|TRBD1|TRBV9|.
CASNDRANSPLHF
TGTGCCAGCAACGACAGGGCGAATTCACCCCTCCACTTT
>TRBJ2-7|.|TRBV10-3|once
CAISTRQGTYEQYF
TGTGCCATCAGTACGAGGCAGGGCACCTACGAGCAGTACTTC
>TRBJ1-5|.|TRBV19|.
CASSIDTGDNQPQHF
TGTGCCAGTAGTATAGACACAGGAGACAATCAGCCCCAGCATTTT
>TRBJ2-1|.|TRBV5-5|.
CASSLADNNEQFF
TGTGCCAGCAGCTTGGCCGACAACAATGAGCAGTTCTTC
>TRBJ2-3|.|TRBV21-1|.
CASGGQGADTQYF
TGTGCCAGCGGCGGGCAGGGGGCTGATACGCAGTATTTT
>TRBJ1-5|TRBD1|TRBV6-5|.
CASSFGTGANQPQHF
TGTGCCAGCAGTTTCGGGACAGGGGCCAATCAGCCCCAGCATTTT
>TRBJ2-5|TRBD1|TRBV7-7|.
CASSKGTVETQYF
TGTGCCAGCAGCAAAGGGACAGTCGAGACCCAGTACTTC
>TRBJ2-1|TRBD1|TRBV25-1|.
CASSGGTVLPYNEQFF
TGTGCCAGCAGTGGGGGGACAGTCCTTCCCTACAATGAGCAGTTCTTC
>TRBJ2-6|.|TRBV19|.
CASNQGTGANVLTF
TGTGCCAGTAATCAGGGAACTGGGGCCAACGTCCTGACTTTC
>TRBJ1-5|.|TRBV18|once
CASSPQGGNGQPQHF
TGTGCCAGCTCACCACAGGGCGGGAACGGTCAGCCCCAGCATTTT
>TRBJ1-5|.|TRBV18|.
CASSLSGSTFSNQPQHF
TGTGCCAGCTCACTGTCCGGTTCGACTTTCAGCAATCAGCCCCAGCATTTT
>TRBJ2-1|TRBD2|TRBV6-5|.
CASSYSKRGGFHEQFF
TGTGCCAGCAGTTACTCGAAGCGGGGCGGGTTTCATGAGCAGTTCTTC
>TRBJ1-2|TRBD1|TRBV6-2/TRBV6-3|few
CASSPHTGGETWSYGYTF
TGTGCCAGCAGCCCGCATACAGGGGGCGAGACCTGGAGCTATGGCTACACCTTC
>TRBJ1-2|.|TRBV29-1|.
CSVAGADGYTF
TGCAGCGTTGCAGGGGCTGATGGCTACACCTTC
>TRBJ2-1|TRBD1|TRBV6-5|.
CASSRGQGPYNEQFF
TGTGCCAGCAGCCGAGGACAGGGGCCCTACAATGAGCAGTTCTTC
>TRBJ1-1|TRBD1|TRBV18|.
CASSPPSRTGGAKAFF
TGTGCCAGCTCACCACCTAGCCGGACAGGGGGAGCAAAAGCTTTCTTT
>TRBJ1-6|TRBD1|TRBV5-4|.
CASSLGQGFNSPLHF
TGTGCCAGCAGCTTGGGACAGGGGTTTAATTCACCCCTCCACTTT
>TRBJ1-1|.|TRBV4-2|few
CASSQVSAGYTEAFF
TGTGCCAGCAGCCAAGTTTCAGCAGGATACACTGAAGCTTTCTTT
>TRBJ2-1|.|TRBV2|.
CASSDTRGYNEQFF
TGTGCCAGCAGTGATACGCGCGGGTACAATGAGCAGTTCTTC
>TRBJ1-1|TRBD1|TRBV7-9|.
CASSWGQAAAFF
TGTGCCAGCAGCTGGGGACAGGCGGCGGCTTTCTTT
>TRBJ1-6|TRBD1|TRBV5-6|.
CASSFGQGGNSPLHF
TGTGCCAGCAGCTTCGGACAGGGGGGAAATTCACCCCTCCACTTT
>TRBJ1-2|TRBD1|TRBV9|.
CASSARTGEGGYTF
TGTGCCAGCAGCGCTAGGACAGGGGAGGGTGGCTACACCTTC
>TRBJ1-2|.|TRBV23-1|.
CASSQTSKRARYGYTF
TGCGCCAGCAGTCAAACGTCGAAGAGGGCTCGATATGGCTACACCTTC
>TRBJ2-5|TRBD1|TRBV2|.
CASSGTGGGGETQYF
TGTGCCAGCAGTGGAACAGGGGGCGGGGGAGAGACCCAGTACTTC
>TRBJ2-1|TRBD2|TRBV6-5|once
CASSPLRGYYNEQFF
TGTGCCAGCAGCCCCTTGCGGGGGTACTACAATGAGCAGTTCTTC
>TRBJ2-4|TRBD1|TRBV19|.
CARDFGTGGTKNIQYF
TGTGCCAGGGACTTCGGGACAGGGGGGACCAAAAACATTCAGTACTTC
>TRBJ2-5|TRBD1|TRBV18|few
CASSQGAAETQYF
TGTGCCAGCTCACAGGGGGCGGCGGAGACCCAGTACTTC
>TRBJ2-6|.|TRBV19|.
CASSIAGSGANVLTF
TGTGCCAGTAGTATAGCGGGGTCTGGGGCCAACGTCCTGACTTTC
>TRBJ1-5|TRBD1|TRBV6-6|.
CASRQQGASQPQHF
TGTGCCAGCAGGCAACAGGGGGCTTCTCAGCCCCAGCATTTT
>TRBJ1-5|.|TRBV6-5|once
CASSLDGAGKQPQHF
TGTGCCAGCAGCCTAGATGGAGCAGGGAAACAGCCCCAGCATTTT